Presented here are 18 T cell receptor beta chains from one specimen sequenced in a study of technical replicates of blood from several donors (dated by TCRdb to 2017 to 2019). Libraries were made using the immunoSEQ multiplex PCR assay. TCRdb retrieved this table from immuneACCESS and kept in-frame rearrangements only. Not all clones are present; in checked studies, unresolved V genes account for under half, and no reason is known for the remainder. This sample gives fewer than 90,000 clones in total; around 94% of them show up just once. Together, the top ten hold about 0.4% of the sample. Sample: T cells isolated from PBMCs. Receptors were obtained from a human donor in good health.

This clone has just a few counts. The rearrangement joins TRBV12-5 to TRBJ2-7; D possibly corresponds to TRBD2 (6 bases). The CDR3 covers 16 residues. CDR1 is LGHNT and CDR2 is FRNRAP in the germline V gene. The germline V and J ends were trimmed by 0 bases and 0 bases, with 12 bases remaining between them. This CDR3 is CASGLVLGGSSYEQYF. CDR3 sequence (DNA): TGTGCTAGTGGTTTGGTACTGGGGGGTAGCTCCTACGAGCAGTACTTC. Full variable domain (rest looked up from reference TRBV12-5 and TRBJ2-7): DARVTQTPRHKVTEMGQEVTMRCQPILGHNTVFWYRQTMMQGLELLAYFRNRAPLDDSGMPKDRFSAEMPDATLATLKIQPSEPRDSAVYFCASGLVLGGSSYEQYFGPGTRLTVT.

The chain is built from TRBV9 and TRBJ2-1, with D perhaps matching TRBD2 (7 bases). V lost 3 bases and J lost 4, with 14 bases in between. Looked up from germline, CDR1 is SGDLS and CDR2 is YYNGEE. CDR3 length equals 15 residues. Here the CDR3 DNA reads TGTGCCAGCAGCGGGGGGCGGGAGTGGTACAATGAGCAGTTCTTC. Its translation: CASSGGREWYNEQFF.

DNA for the CDR3: TGCAGCGTTGGAGCTAGCGGGAGCTCCTACAATGAGCAGTTCTTC. Protein product: CSVGASGSSYNEQFF. The rearrangement joins TRBV29-1 to TRBJ2-1; TRBD2 matches at 10 bases. In germline, CDR1 is SQVTM, CDR2 ANQGSEA. With V trimmed by 4 bases and J by 0 bases, 3 bases remained unmatched. This CDR3 contains 15 residues.

This sequence joins TRBV19 and TRBJ1-4; D uncertain. Trimming stripped 6 bases from V and 4 bases from J, with 3 bases between. Looked up from germline, CDR1 is LNHDA and CDR2 is SQIVND (reference sequence). This CDR3 is built from 11 residues. The CDR3 is CASRSNEKLFF. The CDR3 bases are TGTGCCAGTAGGAGTAATGAAAAACTGTTTTTT.

The chain couples TRBV2 to TRBJ1-1; possibly TRBD1 for D (6 bases). V lost 3 bases and J lost 1, with 12 bases in between. Germline values: CDR1 SNHLY, CDR2 FYNNEI. This CDR3 has 15 residues. In DNA, the CDR3 is TGTGCCAGCAGTGACTCAGGGGCGGAGAACACTGAAGCTTTCTTT. As protein: CASSDSGAENTEAFF.

The chain carries TRBV19 and TRBJ2-3, with D perhaps TRBD2 (5 bases). This CDR3 comprises 17 residues. CDR1 and CDR2 (germline): LNHDA, SQIVND (reference sequence). The V end was cut by 3 bases, the J end by 2 bases, with 18 bases between. Here the CDR3 reads CASSIGLLALPTDTQYF. The CDR3 region has the DNA TGTGCCAGTAGTATTGGTTTATTAGCGCTTCCCACAGATACGCAGTATTTT.

J is TRBJ2-2 and V is TRBV7-3; tentative D call: TRBD2 (6 bases). The germline V gene has CDR1 SGHTA and CDR2 FQGTGA. Deletions cut 2 bases from V and 5 bases from J, with 12 bases between. This CDR3 spans 15 amino acids. CDR3 in DNA: TGTGCCAGCAGCTTAGGCGGGATGCTAACCGGGGAGCTGTTTTTT. Its protein is CASSLGGMLTGELFF.

The CDR3 nucleotides read TGTGCCAGCAGTGAGACAGGGGCAATGGGCACTGAAGCTTTCTTT. The encoded protein is CASSETGAMGTEAFF. V usage is TRBV25-1 and J usage is TRBJ1-1; TRBD1 matches 8 bases. The CDR3 covers 15 residues. V shed 3 bases, J shed 4 bases, and the junction held 7 bases outside the gene matches. Germline V gene lookup returns CDR1 MGHDK and CDR2 SYGVNS.

The chain joins TRBV6-5 to TRBJ2-7; 11 nucleotides align to TRBD1. The ends lost 8 bases at V and 6 bases at J; junction bases unmatched: 6. From germline, CDR1 is MNHEY and CDR2 SVGAGI. This CDR3 is built from 13 residues. CDR3 DNA sequence: TGTGCCAGCCAGCGGACAGGGGGCGCCGAGCAGTACTTC. Protein product: CASQRTGGAEQYF.

This clone was seen only once. The chain uses TRBV11-3 and TRBJ1-4; D is perhaps TRBD1 (5 bases). The V end was cut by 2 bases, the J end by 10 bases, with 14 bases between. CDR1 is SGHNT, CDR2 YENEEA, per germline. There are 14 residues in the CDR3. CDR3 in DNA: TGTGCCAGCAGCTTAATGGGGGAGGGGTCAAAACTGTTTTTT. Encoded protein: CASSLMGEGSKLFF.

The J gene is TRBJ2-7, the V gene TRBV9, with D tentatively TRBD1 (6 bases). V lost 0 bases and J lost 1, with 8 bases in between. CDR1 and CDR2 (germline): SGDLS, YYNGEE. The CDR3 sequence is 14 residues long. The CDR3 is CASSVEGVSYEQYF. The CDR3 DNA is TGTGCCAGCAGCGTAGAGGGGGTTTCCTACGAGCAGTACTTC.

The V gene is TRBV5-1, the J gene TRBJ2-2; tentatively, D is TRBD1 (5 bases). This CDR3 is built from 16 residues. Between the trimmed V and J ends, which lost 0 bases and 0 bases, there was a span of 9 bases. The germline V gene has CDR1 SGHRS and CDR2 YFSETQ. The CDR3: CASSLDPQANTGELFF. The CDR3 DNA sequence: TGCGCCAGCAGCTTGGATCCACAGGCGAACACCGGGGAGCTGTTTTTT.

The gene calls are TRBV9 and TRBJ2-6; D unresolved. V lost 0 bases and J lost 4, with 11 bases in between. The germline V gene has CDR1 SGDLS and CDR2 YYNGEE. The CDR3 runs 16 residues. CDR3 DNA sequence: TGTGCCAGCAGCGTAGTGACTCAAACCGGGGCCAACGTCCTGACTTTC. It encodes CASSVVTQTGANVLTF.

This clone was seen more than once but under ten times. This chain joins TRBV27 and TRBJ2-1; 8 positions agree with TRBD2. This CDR3 comprises 13 residues. Germline V gives CDR1 MNHEY, CDR2 SMNVEV (reference sequence). The trim removed 6 bases at V and 3 bases at J, leaving 1 base unmatched. The CDR3 nucleotides are TGTGCCAGCAGCGGGAGGGGCTACAATGAGCAGTTCTTC. Amino acid sequence: CASSGRGYNEQFF.

The J gene is TRBJ2-6, the V gene TRBV4-2; 7 bases agree with TRBD2. The CDR3 sequence is 18 residues long. V shed 3 bases, J shed 1 base, and the junction held 9 bases outside the gene matches. Germline values: CDR1 LGHNA, CDR2 YNFKEQ. The CDR3 reads CASSHWAGAGSGANVLTF. CDR3 nucleotides: TGTGCCAGCAGCCATTGGGCGGGAGCGGGTTCTGGGGCCAACGTCCTGACTTTC.

The DNA for the CDR3 is TGTGCCTGCCTCCGTCAGGCGCAGTACTTC. This encodes CACLRQAQYF. The V and J genes are TRBV6-4 and TRBJ2-7, with unresolved D. V gave up 11 bases and J gave up 9 bases, with 14 bases separating them. Germline V gene data show CDR1 as MRHNA and CDR2 as SNTAGT. This CDR3 contains 10 residues.

The chain carries TRBV6-1 and TRBJ1-2; 8 bases are shared with TRBD1. The J segment lost 2 bases and the V segment lost 2 bases, leaving 10 bases of the junction unmatched. This CDR3 is 17 amino acids long. The germline gives CDR1 MNHNS, CDR2 SASEGT. The CDR3 reads CASSESLGQGHNYGYTF. CDR3 DNA: TGTGCCAGCAGTGAAAGCTTAGGACAGGGACACAACTATGGCTACACCTTC.

The CDR3 reads CASSHNSNQPQHF. The CDR3 nucleotides are TGCGCCAGCAGTCATAATAGCAATCAGCCCCAGCATTTT. The rearrangement joins TRBV23-1 to TRBJ1-5; D ambiguous. TRBV23-1 is an open reading frame, and its role is uncertain. This CDR3 has 13 amino acids. Trimming cost V 3 bases and J 0 bases, with 3 bases left between them.